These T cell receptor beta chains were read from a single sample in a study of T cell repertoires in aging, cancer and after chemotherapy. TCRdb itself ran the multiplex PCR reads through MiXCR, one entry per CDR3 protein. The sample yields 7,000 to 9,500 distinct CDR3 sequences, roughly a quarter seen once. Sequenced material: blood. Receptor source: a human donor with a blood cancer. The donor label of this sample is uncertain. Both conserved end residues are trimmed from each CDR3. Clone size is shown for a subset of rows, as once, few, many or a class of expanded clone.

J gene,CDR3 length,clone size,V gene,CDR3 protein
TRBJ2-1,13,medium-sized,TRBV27,ASKKGRESYNEQF
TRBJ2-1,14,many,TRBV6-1,ASSEGLAGTGNEQF
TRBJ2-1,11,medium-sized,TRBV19,ASRQGAYNEQF
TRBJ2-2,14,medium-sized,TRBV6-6,ASSFRTWEGSGELF
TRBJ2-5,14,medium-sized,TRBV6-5,ASSYGQAGWGETQY
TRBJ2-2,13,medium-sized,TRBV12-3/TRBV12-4,ASRGGGTNTGELF
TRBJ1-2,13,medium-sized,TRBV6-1,ASSEDFMRGDGYT
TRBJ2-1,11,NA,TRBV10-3,AISDGTNNEQF
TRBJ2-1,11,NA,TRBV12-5,ASGSPTGVEQF
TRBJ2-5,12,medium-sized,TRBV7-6,ASSINPGQETQY
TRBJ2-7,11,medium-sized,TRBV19,ASSPGQLYEQY
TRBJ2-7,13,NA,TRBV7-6,ASSLEGGTGYEQY
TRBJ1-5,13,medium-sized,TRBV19,ASSIDGQGGQPQH
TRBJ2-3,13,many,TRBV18,ASSTRDRGTDTQY
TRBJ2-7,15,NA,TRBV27,ASSSSKWASPSYEQY
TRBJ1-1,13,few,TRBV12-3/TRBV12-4,ASSRGEFRVTEAF
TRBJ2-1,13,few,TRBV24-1,ATSSVLAGEGEQF
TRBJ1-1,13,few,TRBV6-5,ASRLQGNMNTEAF
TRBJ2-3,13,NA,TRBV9,ASSGTPGLWDTQY
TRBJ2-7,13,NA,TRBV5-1,ASSLGQGYTYEQY
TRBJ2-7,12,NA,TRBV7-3,ASSSGGGSYEQY
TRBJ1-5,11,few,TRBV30,AWQTGDNQPQH
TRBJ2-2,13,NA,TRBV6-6,ASSPQGGKGGELF
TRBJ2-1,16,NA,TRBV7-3,ASSLMGAGTGGYNEQF
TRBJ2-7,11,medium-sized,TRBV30,AWSPPGAYEQY
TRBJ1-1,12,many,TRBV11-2,ASSFRTTRVEAF
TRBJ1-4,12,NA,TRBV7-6,ASSLGASGEKLF
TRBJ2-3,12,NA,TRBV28,ASSFSTGVDTQY
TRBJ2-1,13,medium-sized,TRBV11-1,ASSSGTQPYNEQF
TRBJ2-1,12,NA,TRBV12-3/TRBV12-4,ASSVRALKNEQF
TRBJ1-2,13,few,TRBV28,ASSSPRGINYGYT
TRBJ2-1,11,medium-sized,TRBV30,AWTRPSGYEQF
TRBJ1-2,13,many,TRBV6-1,ASRMGGTANYGYT
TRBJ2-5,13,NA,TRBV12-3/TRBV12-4,ASSLLGGPQETQY
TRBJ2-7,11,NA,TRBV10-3,AISGRRDYEQY
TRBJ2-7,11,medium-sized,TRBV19,ASTGQGAYEQY
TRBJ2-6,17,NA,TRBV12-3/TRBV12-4,ASSFPFRGSRSGANVLT
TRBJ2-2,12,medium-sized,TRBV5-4,ASRLTLNTGELF
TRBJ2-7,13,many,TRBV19,ASPCGFLKGCEQY
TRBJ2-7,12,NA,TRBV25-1,ASSARDSLYEQY
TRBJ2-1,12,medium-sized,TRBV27,ASSLTPGGTEQF
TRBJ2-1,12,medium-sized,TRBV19,ASSTPGLEVEQF
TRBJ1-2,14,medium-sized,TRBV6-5,ASSPKTGTLNYGYT
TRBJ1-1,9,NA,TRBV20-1,SARPNTEAF
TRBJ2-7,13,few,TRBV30,AWSGGMGLAYEQY
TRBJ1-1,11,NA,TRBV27,ASSFIMNTEAF
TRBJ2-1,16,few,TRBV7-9,ASSHSGSRARTYNEQF
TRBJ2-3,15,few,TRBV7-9,ASSLRGWTSDTDTQY
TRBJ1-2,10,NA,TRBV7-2,ASSPTIYGYT
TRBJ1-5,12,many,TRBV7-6,ASSLSGAYQPQH